This TCR beta chain was found in a study of blood T cell repertoires in COVID-19 (dated by TCRdb to 2018 to 2021). Some background on the complete study: Collaborator samples came from the United States, Italy and Spain and covered acute and convalescent phases of COVID-19. The prospective study material was composed of cDNA or gDNA derived from T cells, B-cell-depleted T cells, or PBMCs. Where available, HLA class I and class II types were obtained from metadata supplied by the sample provider rather than from assay-based typing. Sample metadata almost always included a de-identified subject ID, COVID-19 status, age in years and sex. A freely available public database, intended as a resource for researchers studying the immune response to SARS-CoV-2, is where the repertoires were released. The samples were drawn from two sources: the first 160 participants of the ongoing ImmuneRACE study, and fewer than 1,500 subjects contributed by 6 global collaborators. Subjects who had been exposed to COVID-19, were actively infected with it, or had recovered from it provided the deeply sampled blood TCRbeta repertoires that made up the dataset. Paper-wide results and their limitations: The quantity of clinical and demographic metadata differed by source and by participant and was supplied without curation.

Each collaborating institution followed its own protocols to collect whole blood in K2EDTA tubes. For TCRbeta analysis, collaborators shipped samples as frozen whole blood, isolated PBMCs, or DNA extracted from either of those sample types. Sequences SGHTA (CDR1) and FQGNSA (CDR2) are obtained from the germline V gene. Germline trimming amounts to 4 bases on V and 8 bases on J, with 11 as the count of junction bases outside the gene matches. From its cysteine to its phenylalanine, the CDR3 spans 16 amino acids. The entry retains the CDR3 DNA only, 48 bases that are in frame from base 1. TCRbeta CDR3 regions were amplified from genomic DNA by means of the immunoSEQ Assay, a bias-controlled multiplex PCR. On the study's bioinformatics: Within the assay, amplification of reference gene primers was used to estimate how many nucleated cells each sample contained. To quantify the absolute abundance of each unique TCRbeta CDR3 rearrangement, sequence reads were collapsed and filtered. For each sample, productive Simpson clonality was calculated by taking the square root of Simpson's diversity index across productive rearrangements. TCRdb's version of the immuneACCESS table is confined to in-frame rearrangements and falls short of the full clone set. An unresolved V gene accounts for under half of the shortfall where checked; the remainder is of unknown origin. The V and J calls and clone size were taken over from that table, and D and trimming were inferred from the DNA. This sample comprises around 60,000 clones, approximately 91% of them detected only once. About 4% of the sample belongs to the ten largest clones.

For this clone: Its antigen target is currently unknown. Per-nucleotide qualities are absent, and no much larger clonotype sits a single base away.

The sequencing sample was made of peripheral blood. This TCR derives from a man between 70 and 80 years old with acute or convalescent COVID-19. The chain employs TRBV7-2 and TRBJ2-3; 11 central bases correspond to TRBD2. The nucleotide sequence is given as TGTGCCAGCAGCTCCCAACTAGCGGGGGCCCACGGTACGCAGTATTTT. Protein translation: CASSSQLAGAHGTQYF.